These T cell receptor beta chains were read from a single sample in a study of cytomegalovirus exposure and HLA in healthy donors. The table came from immunoSEQ multiplex PCR; TCRdb's copy has only in-frame clones and leaves some out. The table includes 100,000 to 150,000 clones, 70% to 80% detected once. Specimen: PBMCs. These receptors were taken from a woman between 40 and 50 years old in good health and CMV-seropositive. Both conserved end residues are part of each CDR3. D genes are given only for firm matches. Expanded clones are given a class, and other clones once, few, many or no size at all.

J gene | V gene | clone size | D gene | CDR3 DNA | CDR3 protein
TRBJ1-1 | TRBV2 | NA | NA | TGTGCCAGCAGTGAAGACCGGAGCTTAGGTACTGAAGCTTTCTTT | CASSEDRSLGTEAFF
TRBJ2-7 | TRBV5-1 | NA | NA | TGCGCCAGCAGCTTACTACCTGGGGACACCTACGAGCAGTACTTC | CASSLLPGDTYEQYF
TRBJ2-2 | TRBV7-9 | NA | NA | TGTGCCAGCAGCTTCAGGACTGGACCCGGGGAGCTGTTTTTT | CASSFRTGPGELFF
TRBJ1-5 | TRBV11-2 | NA | NA | TGTGCCAGCAGCTTAGAACGCGATCAGCCCCAGCATTTT | CASSLERDQPQHF
TRBJ1-3 | TRBV6-5 | NA | NA | TGTGCCAGCAGTCCCCCGGGGGTCTCTGGAAACACCATATATTTT | CASSPPGVSGNTIYF
TRBJ2-7 | TRBV19 | NA | NA | TGTGCCAGTAGTAAGGATCGGAGCTCCTACGAGCAGTACTTC | CASSKDRSSYEQYF
TRBJ1-2 | TRBV2 | NA | NA | TGTGCCAGCACTGCGTACTATGGCTACACCTTC | CASTAYYGYTF
TRBJ1-1 | TRBV4-3 | few | TRBD1 | TGCGCCAGCAGCCAAGGCAGGACAGGGGGCACCACTGAAGCTTTCTTT | CASSQGRTGGTTEAFF
TRBJ1-6 | TRBV2 | NA | NA | TGTGCCAGCAGGCGGGAGTACTCCTATAATTCACCCCTCCACTTT | CASRREYSYNSPLHF
TRBJ1-1 | TRBV5-8 | NA | NA | TGTGCCAGCAGCGTAATCGGGGGGACTGAAGCTTTCTTT | CASSVIGGTEAFF
TRBJ1-1 | TRBV10-2 | few | TRBD1 | TGCGCCAGCAGAATAAACAGGGGCGCTGAAGCTTTCTTT | CASRINRGAEAFF
TRBJ2-7 | TRBV23-1 | NA | NA | TGCGCCAGCAGTCAATTCGTCCACAGAGACTACGAGCAGTACTTC | CASSQFVHRDYEQYF
TRBJ1-1 | TRBV2 | NA | NA | TGTGCCAGCAAAATCAGGGGTACCACTGAAGCTTTCTTT | CASKIRGTTEAFF
TRBJ2-3 | TRBV7-6 | few | NA | TGTGCCAGCACCCCGCTGGGGGGACTTGGCACAGATACGCAGTATTTT | CASTPLGGLGTDTQYF
TRBJ1-2 | TRBV5-1 | NA | NA | TGCGCCAGCAGCTTGGACGGGGGGTTCTATGGCTACACCTTC | CASSLDGGFYGYTF
TRBJ2-1 | TRBV5-6 | few | NA | TGTGCCAGCAGCTTGGGACAGTCAGCCTACAATGAGCAGTTCTTC | CASSLGQSAYNEQFF
TRBJ1-3 | TRBV5-4 | NA | NA | TGTGCCAGCAGCCCCGGACAGACCAACTCTGGAAACACCATATATTTT | CASSPGQTNSGNTIYF
TRBJ2-1 | TRBV25-1 | once | NA | TGTGCCAGCAGTTCTCTGCCCCCTAGCTACAATGAGCAGTTCTTC | CASSSLPPSYNEQFF
TRBJ2-7 | TRBV5-1 | NA | NA | TGCGCCAGCAGCTTGGAAGCAGGGACCTACGAGCAGTACTTC | CASSLEAGTYEQYF
TRBJ1-1 | TRBV18 | once | NA | TGTGCCAGCTCACCTACGGTCGTCACTGAAGCTTTCTTT | CASSPTVVTEAFF
TRBJ1-1 | TRBV10-3 | NA | NA | TGTGCCATCACTAAGACACCTTGGTACACTGAAGCTTTCTTT | CAITKTPWYTEAFF
TRBJ2-7 | TRBV7-2 | NA | NA | TGTGCCAGCAGCTTATCCCGCGAGCAGTACTTC | CASSLSREQYF